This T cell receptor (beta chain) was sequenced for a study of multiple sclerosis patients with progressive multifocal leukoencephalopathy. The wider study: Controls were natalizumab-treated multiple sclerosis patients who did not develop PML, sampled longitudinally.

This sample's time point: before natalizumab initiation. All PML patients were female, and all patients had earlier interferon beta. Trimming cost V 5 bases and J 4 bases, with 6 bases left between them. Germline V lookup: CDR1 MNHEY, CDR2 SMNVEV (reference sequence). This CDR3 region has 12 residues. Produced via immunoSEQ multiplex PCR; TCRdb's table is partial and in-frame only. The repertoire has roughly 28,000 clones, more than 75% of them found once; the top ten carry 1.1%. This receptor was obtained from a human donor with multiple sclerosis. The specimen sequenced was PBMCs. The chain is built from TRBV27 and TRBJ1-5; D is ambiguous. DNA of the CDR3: TGTGCCAGCAGTCGGTGGAATCAGCCCCAGCATTTT. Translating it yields CASSRWNQPQHF.